Listed below are T cell receptor beta chains from one sample, sequenced in a study of a mutant IDH1 vaccine in newly diagnosed glioma. Sequenced by immunoSEQ multiplex PCR; TCRdb stores in-frame clones only, minus some. The repertoire has about 94,000 clones, around 92% of them found once; the top ten carry 0.6% to 0.95%. Their cognate antigens are unknown. The source material was PBMCs, sampled from a glioma patient whose treatment included an IDH1 peptide vaccine. The receptors shown here come from a woman aged 50 to 65 with glioma. The conserved cysteine and the conserved F or W are not part of the CDR3 here.

j_gene	len	v_gene	CDR3aa
TRBJ2-1	13	TRBV5-1	ASSPEPGRGNEQF
TRBJ1-3	11	TRBV30	AWMTDLGNTIY
TRBJ2-7	13	TRBV28	ASSRRAGASYEQY
TRBJ1-4	13	TRBV7-2	ASLPGRDGNEKLF
TRBJ2-1	12	TRBV6-4	ASSATGGTNEQF
TRBJ1-1	13	TRBV6-5	ASSSRDRLDTEAF
TRBJ1-2	12	TRBV5-1	ASSTGQTPLGYT
TRBJ2-3	13	TRBV18	ASSPRDSPGDTQY
TRBJ2-3	12	TRBV6-6	ASSYKASADTQY
TRBJ2-1	14	TRBV6-1	ASSEFDWERTNEQF
TRBJ1-5	11	TRBV19	ASRGRGSQPQH
TRBJ2-3	11	TRBV27	ASLGGSTDTQY
TRBJ2-7	11	TRBV6-5	ASSRDANYEQY
-	17	TRBV7-9	ASSSWTELALRFGYEQY
TRBJ1-2	10	TRBV4-1	ASSPTGYGYT
TRBJ2-7	10	TRBV18	ASLKEGGEQY
TRBJ1-6	13	TRBV11-2	ASSRVADWNSPLH
TRBJ2-7	14	TRBV23-1	ASSHERDRVAYEQY
TRBJ1-5	13	TRBV7-9	ASSRTGDSNQPQH
TRBJ2-3	13	TRBV12-5	ASGFPGTVTDTQY
TRBJ2-7	14	TRBV2	ASSARLGRGGDEQY
TRBJ2-1	10	TRBV28	ASSLQYNEQF
TRBJ2-5	12	TRBV9	ASSVAPGGWTQY
TRBJ1-1	12	TRBV4-1	ASSHLYRVTEAF
TRBJ1-1	12	TRBV4-1	ASSQDAENTEAF
-	13	TRBV6-5	ASSYREGWVYEQY
TRBJ2-1	10	TRBV2	ASRFLGGEQF
TRBJ1-4	11	TRBV27	ASTAGLNEKLF
TRBJ1-1	11	TRBV28	ASSTTGRAEAF
TRBJ2-2	12	TRBV11-3	ASSDRENTGELF
-	14	TRBV6-6	ASSYVASGPFYEQY
TRBJ2-3	12	TRBV2	ASIFGRDNGAQY
TRBJ2-7	14	TRBV4-2	ASSQVGTGEPYEQY